This T cell receptor beta chain was found in a study of shared clonotypes between healthy human individuals. General study results and limits: Non-shared clonotypes displayed generation probabilities falling below those of clonotypes present in all four donors.

Genomic DNA of every subset was divided equally among multiple immunoSEQ plates. The protocol was immunoSEQ multiplex PCR, while the TCRdb copy is restricted to in-frame clones and leaves out a portion. Of roughly 400,000 clones listed, 90% to 97% are singletons. The CDR3 is 18 amino acids. Per germline, CDR1 MGHRA and CDR2 YSYEKL. Losses at the gene ends were 4 bases for V and 0 bases for J; bases not matched to a gene: 4. Notes on this clone: Its specificity is unknown.

This rearrangement joins TRBV4-1 to TRBJ2-4; 15 nucleotides agree with TRBD2. The TCR sequence derives from a man aged 30 to 39 in good health. Sample: memory CD8+ T cells sorted from blood. The subset: CD45RO+ cells pooled with CCR7-negative TemRA cells. CDR3 loop: CASSLGLAGGLAKNIQYF. CDR3 bases: TGCGCCAGCAGCCTAGGACTAGCGGGAGGGCTAGCCAAAAACATTCAGTACTTC.